The 20 T cell receptor beta chains in this list originate from one sample, sequenced in a study of molecular identifiers for immune sequencing clone quantification. MiXCR was run by TCRdb on the PCR reads, yielding one entry per CDR3 protein. The sample includes roughly 100,000 distinct CDR3 sequences, about 32% of them seen just once. Sequencing was done on a sample of naive CD8+ T cells from blood, with Jurkat cell RNA spiked in. The subset: FACS-sorted CD8+CD4-CCR7+CD45RA+ naive T cells. Source of these receptors: a human donor in good health. Some libraries in this study had Jurkat cell RNA spiked in.

The chain joins TRBV7-8 to TRBJ2-5; 8 positions agree with TRBD2. Germline V gives CDR1 SGHVS, CDR2 FQNEAQ. This CDR3 is 16 amino acids long. The ends lost 5 bases at V and 4 bases at J; junction bases unmatched: 12. The CDR3 sequence is CASSIYLREARETQYF. The CDR3 DNA reads as TGTGCCAGCAGCATCTATCTGCGGGAGGCCCGAGAGACCCAGTACTTC. Combining the CDR3 with reference TRBV7-8 and TRBJ2-5 gives the whole variable domain GAGVSQSPRYKVAKRGQDVALRCDPISGHVSLFWYQQALGQGPEFLTYFQNEAQLDKSGLPSDRFFAERPEGSVSTLKIQRTQQEDSAVYLCASSIYLREARETQYFGPGTRLLVL.

A few counts support this clonotype. The chain has TRBV5-4 and TRBJ1-5; 9 nucleotides match TRBD1. The CDR3 has 15 amino acids. V gave up 4 bases and J gave up 7 bases; unmatched junction bases: 9. Germline lookup yields CDR1 SGHNT and CDR2 YYREEE (reference sequence). CDR3 coding DNA: TGTGCCAGCAGCCATGGACAGGGGAGAGGGCAGCCCCAGCATTTT. Its translation: CASSHGQGRGQPQHF. Full variable domain (rest looked up from reference TRBV5-4 and TRBJ1-5): ETGVTQSPTHLIKTRGQQVTLRCSSQSGHNTVSWYQQALGQGPQFIFQYYREEENGRGNFPPRFSGLQFPNYSSELNVNALELDDSALYLCASSHGQGRGQPQHFGDGTRLSIL.

This clonotype was seen ten or more times. The chain links TRBV4-2 to TRBJ1-1, with 8 bases aligning to TRBD1. The trim removed 1 base at V and 5 bases at J, leaving 6 bases unmatched. The CDR3 consists of 15 residues. CDR1 LGHNA and CDR2 YNFKEQ come from the germline V gene. The CDR3 spells CASSQGGRGQTEAFF. The CDR3 bases are TGTGCCAGCAGCCAAGGGGGCAGGGGGCAAACTGAAGCTTTCTTT.

As for this clonotype: A much larger clone sits a single nucleotide away, making a read error possible. The rearrangement links TRBV7-9 to TRBJ1-1; possible D gene TRBD1, 6 bases. The V and J ends lost 1 base and 3 bases respectively, with 12 bases between them. The CDR3 runs to 15 residues. Germline assignment: CDR1 SEHNR and CDR2 FQNEAQ (reference sequence). CDR3: CASSLGQGMHTEAFF. The CDR3 DNA is TGTGCCAGCAGCTTAGGGCAGGGGATGCACACTGAAGCTTTCTTT.

The table lists this clonotype with a few counts. V is TRBV9 and J is TRBJ2-2, with TRBD2 matching over 11 bases. The ends lost 4 bases at V and 0 bases at J; junction bases unmatched: 5. The germline CDR1 and CDR2 sequences are SGDLS and YYNGEE. CDR3 length: 17 residues. CDR3 protein: CASSTRTSGPNTGELFF. The CDR3 DNA reads as TGTGCCAGCAGCACCCGGACTAGCGGGCCGAACACCGGGGAGCTGTTTTTT.

The chain has TRBV27 and TRBJ2-7; tentatively, D is TRBD2 (5 bases). The CDR3 covers 13 residues. The germline V gene encodes CDR1 MNHEY and CDR2 SMNVEV (reference sequence). Trimming pared 9 bases from V and 3 bases from J, leaving 15 bases between. The CDR3 reads CASRLVGSYEQYF. DNA for the CDR3: TGTGCCAGTAGGTTGGTGGGGAGCTACGAGCAGTACTTC.

There are a few counts of this clonotype. The V gene is TRBV4-3, the J gene TRBJ2-1, with no clear D. The CDR3 contains 14 residues. From germline, CDR1 is LGHNA and CDR2 YSLEER. V was pared by 4 bases and J by 8 bases, with 15 bases between. DNA for the CDR3: TGCGCCAGCAGCCTAGGGCTAGGGATGGATGAGCAGTTCTTC. The encoded protein is CASSLGLGMDEQFF.

This clonotype was recorded at least ten times. The chain is built from TRBV5-6 and TRBJ2-5; D perhaps matches TRBD2 (6 bases). This CDR3 region has 14 residues. Per germline, CDR1 SGHDT and CDR2 YYEEEE. The V end lost 0 bases, the J end lost 3 bases, and 9 bases lay between the germline ends. The CDR3 spells CASSLAGGEETQYF. CDR3 bases: TGTGCCAGCAGCTTGGCAGGAGGGGAAGAGACCCAGTACTTC.

The CDR3: CSARVRSGRITGELFF. The CDR3 DNA is TGCAGTGCTAGAGTCCGAAGCGGGAGGATCACCGGGGAGCTGTTTTTT. The chain carries TRBV20-1 and TRBJ2-2; 9 positions match TRBD2. With 1 base clipped from V and 4 bases from J, the junction kept 7 bases outside the gene matches. Looked up from germline, CDR1 is DFQATT and CDR2 is SNEGSKA (reference sequence). There are 16 residues in the CDR3.

This clonotype has more than one count but fewer than ten. This chain uses TRBV28 with TRBJ2-1, with TRBD2 matching 10 bases. Germline trimming cut 6 bases from V and 0 bases from J; bases unmatched to any gene: 8. The CDR3 covers 17 residues. Germline V gene data show CDR1 as MDHEN and CDR2 as SYDVKM. In DNA, the CDR3 is TGTGCCAGCAGCCCCGGACTAGCGGAAAGCTCCTACAATGAGCAGTTCTTC. Protein sequence: CASSPGLAESSYNEQFF.

About this clonotype: Given the absence of the conserved phenylalanine or tryptophan at the CDR3 end, a read error is likely. The chain is built from TRBV28 and TRBJ2-7, with D perhaps given as TRBD1 or TRBD2 (5 bases each). This CDR3 region has 14 residues. The V gene lost 6 bases and the J gene lost 3 bases, with 15 bases spanning the gap. Per the germline V gene, CDR1 is MDHEN and CDR2 is SYDVKM. In nucleotides, the CDR3 is TGTGCCAGCAGGCAAACCGGGACGCTCTACGAGCAGTACATC. Amino acid sequence: CASRQTGTLYEQYI.

This clonotype has more than one count but fewer than ten. The chain joins TRBV4-1 to TRBJ2-1; 10 bases line up with TRBD2. CDR3 size: 15 residues. Trimming cost V 0 bases and J 10 bases; bases outside gene matches: 6. Germline CDR1 and CDR2: MGHRA and YSYEKL. The DNA for the CDR3 is TGCGCCAGCAGCCAAGATAGCCTAGCGGGAGTCGAGCAGTTCTTC. Translation gives CASSQDSLAGVEQFF.

The table lists this clonotype with many counts. The genes are TRBV6-2 or TRBV6-3 and TRBJ2-7, with a tentative D call TRBD1 (5 bases). The CDR3 spans 15 residues. Germline CDR1 MNHEY, CDR2 SVGEGT. V lost 2 bases and J lost 5, with 16 bases in between. The CDR3 loop is CASSYVVGPDDEQYF. The CDR3 DNA is TGTGCCAGCAGTTACGTGGTGGGGCCCGATGACGAGCAGTACTTC.

This clonotype was picked up many times. The chain carries TRBV5-1 and TRBJ2-1, with a tentative D call TRBD2 (5 bases). V lost 0 bases to trimming and J lost 10 bases, with 11 bases between them. Looked up from germline, CDR1 is SGHRS and CDR2 is YFSETQ. This CDR3 region has 13 residues. CDR3 sequence reads: CASSLVATGEQFF. The CDR3 region has the DNA TGCGCCAGCAGCTTGGTGGCAACGGGAGAGCAGTTCTTC.

Concerning this clonotype: A clone one base away is much larger, so this may be a read error. The chain joins TRBV12-3 or TRBV12-4 to TRBJ2-3, with D perhaps assigned TRBD1 or TRBD2 (5 bases each). The CDR3 is made up of 15 amino acids. The V end was cut by 5 bases, the J end by 1 base, with 13 bases between. The CDR3 is CASSLGRGRTDTQYF. The CDR3 region has the DNA TGTGCCAGCAGTCTAGGACGGGGCCGCACAGATACGCAGTATTTT.

This clonotype was seen more than once but under ten times. The chain uses TRBV7-3 and TRBJ2-1, with D perhaps matching TRBD2 (6 bases). In germline, CDR1 is SGHTA, CDR2 FQGTGA. The V gene lost 4 bases and the J gene lost 3 bases, with 16 bases spanning the gap. The CDR3 totals 16 residues. The DNA of the CDR3 is TGTGCCAGCAGCTCCTACTCGGCTAGCGACTACAATGAGCAGTTCTTC. It translates to CASSSYSASDYNEQFF.

This clonotype was counted ten times or more. CDR3 in DNA: TGTGCCGTCCCGGGAGAAAGCTACGAGCAGTACTTC. Translation gives CAVPGESYEQYF. This sequence joins TRBV28 and TRBJ2-7, with a tentative D call TRBD2 (6 bases). Trimming left V 11 bases short and J 3 bases short, with 14 bases between. The CDR3 is made up of 12 amino acids. Germline-derived CDR1 and CDR2 are MDHEN and SYDVKM.

At least ten counts were recorded for this clonotype. The chain joins TRBV19 to TRBJ1-5; the match to TRBD1 covers 7 bases. Germline trimming cut 4 bases from V and 9 bases from J; bases unmatched to any gene: 3. CDR3 length equals 12 residues. Germline CDR1 is LNHDA and CDR2 is SQIVND (reference sequence). CDR3 sequence (DNA): TGTGCCAGTAGTACGGACAGGCTGCCCCAGCATTTT. Residues: CASSTDRLPQHF.

In this sample, this clonotype turned up a few times. This chain joins TRBV28 and TRBJ2-7, with a weak D call TRBD1 (5 bases). V was trimmed by 6 bases and J by 2 bases, leaving 14 bases between them. This CDR3 is built from 14 residues. Germline CDR1 is MDHEN and CDR2 is SYDVKM. CDR3 protein: CASRTTGDAYEQYF. The CDR3, as DNA: TGTGCCAGCAGAACTACAGGTGACGCCTACGAGCAGTACTTC.

This clonotype was picked up many times. The genes are TRBV3-1 and TRBJ2-3; D not resolved. CDR1 LGHDT and CDR2 YNNKEL come from the germline V gene (reference sequence). V lost 2 bases and J 4 bases, leaving 7 bases between the germline ends. There are 13 residues in the CDR3. CDR3 bases: TGTGCCAGCAGCCAAATTCCAGCAGATACGCAGTATTTT. Translation gives CASSQIPADTQYF.